The subject of this entry is one TCR beta chain. Its antigen is not identified. Other DNA sequences in this specimen translate into the identical CDR3. The data were taken from a study of shared clonotypes between healthy human individuals. Measured with immunoSEQ multiplex PCR; TCRdb has only the in-frame clones, and not every one. Of 1 million to 1.2 million clones in the sample, 60% to 85% are singletons; the top ten hold roughly 0.82%. Whole-study findings and limits: When naive CD4 clonotypes were compared across a few donors, 4% to 5.5% were shared.

CDR3 length: 14 residues. Germline V gene data show CDR1 as SGHRS and CDR2 as YFSETQ. V was shortened by 4 bases and J by 1 base, with 11 bases between the two germline ends. The chain joins TRBV5-1 to TRBJ2-5, with a tentative D call TRBD1 (6 bases). Sequenced: memory CD4+ T cells from PBMCs. Noted subset: CD45RA-negative fraction. The receptor's source is a man between 18 and 35 years old in good health. Some clones in this sample may be carry-over from other donors' samples. The CDR3 sequence: CASSPGQLQETQYF. DNA for the CDR3: TGCGCCAGCAGCCCCGGACAGCTCCAAGAGACCCAGTACTTC.